Listed below are T cell receptor beta chains from one sample, sequenced in a study of T cells after yellow fever vaccination. One entry per CDR3 protein results from TCRdb running MiXCR on the 5' RACE reads. This table holds more than 200,000 distinct CDR3 sequences, roughly 3.5% found once. The sequenced sample was PBMCs, obtained 15 days after the yellow fever booster vaccination. The receptors were sampled from a man between 18 and 35 years old who received the YFV17D yellow fever vaccine. CDR3s include the opening cysteine and the closing phenylalanine or tryptophan.

v_call	j_call	cdr3_aa
TRBV4-1	TRBJ1-2	CASSQPFRGTNYGYTF
TRBV12-3/TRBV12-4	TRBJ1-4	CASNDSRDPSQKLFF
TRBV19	TRBJ2-3	CASSTGGGAGGDTQYF
TRBV4-1	TRBJ1-2	CASSPRTRDRGRSNYGYTF
TRBV12-3/TRBV12-4	TRBJ1-6	CASTAGRNNSPLHF
TRBV5-5	TRBJ2-3	CASSSALAGTDTQYF
TRBV28	TRBJ2-1	CASSLYREEQFF
TRBV5-5	TRBJ1-4	CASAPGVYSNEKLFF
TRBV27	TRBJ1-2	CASSEPGGYGYTF
TRBV4-3	TRBJ1-6	CASSQGSTGQGFSPLHF
TRBV4-1	TRBJ2-3	CASSQVGALDTQYF
TRBV6-6	TRBJ1-6	CASSYWTGESPLHF
TRBV5-4	TRBJ1-3	CASSSPQPGNTIYF
TRBV7-2	TRBJ2-1	CASSLAIEQFF
TRBV5-1	TRBJ2-3	CASSSLAGGPQDTQYF
TRBV5-6	TRBJ2-5	CASSLIGTGQETQYF